One sample yielded the 18 T cell receptor beta chains listed below, sequenced in a study of spatial heterogeneity in lung cancer. A single record per CDR3 protein comes from TCRdb applying MiXCR to the 5' RACE reads. The data contain about 38,000 distinct CDR3 sequences, 6% to 8% of them seen just once; the ten biggest clones take up 28%. Time point specified: sample taken at primary tumor resection. The source was PBMCs, collected at surgery. The receptors derive from a male donor with early-stage non-small cell lung cancer.

V is TRBV4-1 and J is TRBJ1-1, with D hard to call. The CDR3 consists of 15 residues. V dropped 0 bases and J dropped 0 bases, with 8 bases sitting between them. Germline V gene sequence: CDR1 MGHRA, CDR2 YSYEKL. This CDR3 is CASSQDLGMNTEAFF. CDR3 nucleotides: TGCGCCAGCAGCCAAGATCTAGGGATGAACACTGAAGCTTTCTTT.

The chain recombines TRBV27 with TRBJ1-2; TRBD1 matches at 10 bases. Losses at the gene ends were 6 bases for V and 2 bases for J; bases not matched to a gene: 12. The CDR3 consists of 17 residues. CDR1 is MNHEY and CDR2 is SMNVEV in the germline V gene (reference sequence). The CDR3, as DNA: TGTGCCAGCAGACCATGGACCGGGACAGGGGTGAACTATGGCTACACCTTC. Protein sequence: CASRPWTGTGVNYGYTF.

This clonotype came up many times. The chain joins TRBV29-1 to TRBJ2-1; D is ambiguous. The CDR3 length is 14 residues. V lost 0 bases to trimming and J lost 0 bases, with 6 bases between them. Germline values: CDR1 SQVTM, CDR2 ANQGSEA. CDR3 sequence: CSVEDSSSYNEQFF. The CDR3 coding sequence is TGCAGCGTTGAAGACTCTAGCTCCTACAATGAGCAGTTCTTC.

The table lists this clonotype with many counts. The chain is built from TRBV20-1 and TRBJ2-5; 9 bases are a match to TRBD2. The CDR3 contains 14 residues. V lost 4 bases, J lost 14 bases, and 17 bases stayed unmatched. Germline loops: CDR1 DFQATT, CDR2 SNEGSKA (reference sequence). The CDR3 sequence is CSATSGTSWVEAYF. The CDR3 coding sequence is TGCAGTGCTACATCTGGGACTAGCTGGGTGGAAGCTTACTTC.

This clonotype was recorded at least ten times. V and J are TRBV6-6 and TRBJ2-3; D might be TRBD1 (6 bases). Germline assignment: CDR1 MNHNY and CDR2 SVGAGI (reference sequence). The CDR3 length is 17 residues. Trimming stripped 3 bases from V and 1 base from J, with 17 bases between. The CDR3 protein is CASSYPQGRMRTDTQYF. The CDR3 region has the DNA TGTGCCAGCAGTTATCCACAGGGACGAATGCGCACAGATACGCAGTATTTT.

The gene calls are TRBV19 and TRBJ2-4, with 10 bases identical to TRBD1. Germline-derived CDR1 and CDR2 are LNHDA and SQIVND (reference sequence). V lost 5 bases, J lost 8 bases, and 9 bases stayed unmatched. This CDR3 spans 15 amino acids. CDR3 bases: TGTGCCAGTAGTCCCCAGACAGGGGGCGCGGACATTCAGTACTTC. This sequence encodes CASSPQTGGADIQYF.

This clonotype was picked up many times. V usage is TRBV29-1 and J usage is TRBJ1-2, with D hard to call. The CDR3 consists of 12 residues. The germline V gene encodes CDR1 SQVTM and CDR2 ANQGSEA. V was shortened by 3 bases and J by 6 bases, with 11 bases between the two germline ends. CDR3 sequence (DNA): TGCAGCGTTGATACTAGGGTGGATGGCTACACCTTC. As protein: CSVDTRVDGYTF.

Ten or more counts support this clonotype. The chain carries TRBV10-2 and TRBJ1-1; a possible D gene is TRBD1 (5 bases). Germline V gene sequence: CDR1 WSHSY, CDR2 SAAADI. V was shortened by 3 bases and J by 1 base, with 12 bases between the two germline ends. The CDR3 runs to 15 residues. CDR3 bases: TGCGCCAGCAGTGACGGGACCAGGCCGAACACTGAAGCTTTCTTT. Amino acids: CASSDGTRPNTEAFF.

This chain connects TRBV6-5 to TRBJ1-4; possibly TRBD1 for D (6 bases). The germline V gene has CDR1 MNHEY and CDR2 SVGAGI. V was clipped by 6 bases and J by 5 bases, with 13 bases between them. There are 14 residues in the CDR3. The CDR3 here is CASRPGTRNEKLFF. The CDR3 bases are TGTGCCAGCAGACCCGGGACACGAAATGAAAAACTGTTTTTT.

The chain employs TRBV4-1 and TRBJ1-5, with a tentative D call TRBD1 (6 bases). V was cut by 1 base and J by 0 bases, with 10 bases left in between. The CDR3 is 16 residues long. CDR1 and CDR2 from the germline V gene are MGHRA and YSYEKL. The CDR3 nucleotides are TGCGCCAGCAGCCAAGGCGGGGGCTATAGCAATCAGCCCCAGCATTTT. Its translation: CASSQGGGYSNQPQHF.

This clonotype was observed many times. The J gene is TRBJ2-1, the V gene TRBV24-1; 9 nucleotides match TRBD2. With 9 bases clipped from V and 5 bases from J, the junction kept 10 bases outside the gene matches. CDR3 length equals 15 residues. The germline V gene encodes CDR1 KGHDR and CDR2 SFDVKD. The CDR3 is CATADLAGNDNEQFF. In DNA form, the CDR3 reads TGTGCCACCGCCGACCTAGCGGGGAATGACAATGAGCAGTTCTTC.

In this sample, this clonotype turned up a few times. The gene calls are TRBV2 and TRBJ2-1, with 7 bases identical to TRBD2. CDR3 length: 15 amino acids. Germline assignment: CDR1 SNHLY and CDR2 FYNNEI. The ends lost 4 bases at V and 4 bases at J; junction bases unmatched: 7. Here the CDR3 DNA reads TGTGCCAGCAGTGCCCAGGGACTAACTTACAATGAGCAGTTCTTC. This gives the protein CASSAQGLTYNEQFF.

By frequency in the sample, this clonotype is medium-sized. The V and J genes are TRBV15 and TRBJ2-2; 8 positions agree with TRBD1. CDR1 is LNHNV and CDR2 is YYDKDF in the germline V gene (reference sequence). CDR3 length equals 22 residues. Trimming took 0 bases from V and 0 from J; bases not matched to a gene: 18. The CDR3: CATSRERTGRLTPTSNTGELFF. In nucleotides, the CDR3 is TGTGCCACCAGCAGAGAGCGGACAGGGCGGTTAACCCCAACCTCGAACACCGGGGAGCTGTTTTTT.

This clonotype turned up a few times. The rearrangement joins TRBV20-1 to TRBJ2-1; D might be TRBD2 (5 bases). V dropped 5 bases and J dropped 4 bases, with 33 bases sitting between them. CDR1 is DFQATT, CDR2 SNEGSKA, per germline (reference sequence). This CDR3 is built from 20 residues. CDR3 sequence reads: CSAPSGDYGRNMWDYNEQFF. DNA of the CDR3: TGCAGTGCTCCTTCTGGAGACTACGGAAGAAACATGTGGGATTACAATGAGCAGTTCTTC.

This clonotype appeared many times. The J gene is TRBJ2-5, the V gene TRBV7-6; TRBD2 matches at 9 bases. This CDR3 comprises 13 residues. V was pared by 11 bases and J by 3 bases, with 7 bases of the junction left unmatched. Germline loops: CDR1 SGHVS, CDR2 FNYEAQ. The CDR3 sequence: CAYGVAGEETQYF. The CDR3, as DNA: TGTGCCTACGGGGTAGCGGGAGAAGAGACCCAGTACTTC.

The V gene is TRBV29-1, the J gene TRBJ1-4; 7 bases are shared with TRBD1. CDR3 length: 13 amino acids. The ends lost 4 bases at V and 3 bases at J; junction bases unmatched: 2. Germline assignment: CDR1 SQVTM and CDR2 ANQGSEA. CDR3 sequence reads: CSVGTGPNEKLFF. As DNA, the CDR3 is TGCAGCGTTGGGACAGGTCCTAATGAAAAACTGTTTTTT.

The rearrangement links TRBV6-2 or TRBV6-3 to TRBJ2-7; 7 nucleotides match TRBD1. CDR1 MNHEY and CDR2 SVGEGT come from the germline V gene. The CDR3 extends over 14 amino acids. The J segment lost 6 bases and the V segment lost 6 bases, leaving 11 bases of the junction unmatched. This CDR3 reads CASSQRQGWIEQYV. For the CDR3, the DNA is TGTGCCAGCAGCCAACGACAGGGTTGGATCGAGCAGTACGTC.

For this clonotype: One end of the junction varies from germline; a read error may be responsible. The rearrangement links TRBV4-2 to TRBJ2-7, with TRBD1 as a possible D gene (5 bases). The germline CDR1 and CDR2 sequences are LGHNA and YNFKEQ. The CDR3 covers 15 residues. The CDR3 loop reads CVSSQERQGPYEQYF. CDR3 sequence (DNA): TGTGTCAGCAGCCAAGAGCGCCAGGGCCCCTACGAGCAGTACTTC.